This passage covers 6 T cell receptor beta chains from one sample sequenced in a study of cytomegalovirus exposure and HLA in healthy donors. Researchers ran the PCR with 60 Vbeta and 13 Jbeta primers. TCRdb's copy holds only in-frame clones and misses some; the assay was immunoSEQ multiplex PCR. This repertoire includes 110,000 to 150,000 clones. The sequenced material came from PBMCs. The receptors derive from a male donor in good health and CMV-seronegative.

The V and J genes are TRBV4-2 and TRBJ2-1, with no clear D. From germline, CDR1 is LGHNA and CDR2 YNFKEQ. The V end lost 1 base, the J end lost 8 bases, and 18 bases lay between the germline ends. The CDR3 extends over 16 amino acids. CDR3 region: CASSQASPLAADEQFF. Written as DNA, the CDR3 is TGTGCCAGCAGCCAAGCAAGCCCATTAGCCGCGGATGAGCAGTTCTTC.

J is TRBJ2-7 and V is TRBV27; 15 positions agree with TRBD2. CDR3 length: 15 amino acids. Germline V CDR1 and CDR2: MNHEY, SMNVEV (reference sequence). V was clipped by 5 bases and J by 4 bases; unmatched bases: 3. CDR3: CASSGLAGGQYEQYF. In nucleotides, the CDR3 is TGTGCCAGCAGTGGACTAGCGGGGGGGCAGTACGAGCAGTACTTC.

The V call is TRBV19, the J call TRBJ1-5; maybe TRBD1 (6 bases). Between the trimmed V and J ends, which lost 4 bases and 4 bases, there was a span of 11 bases. This CDR3 is built from 14 residues. CDR1 is LNHDA and CDR2 is SQIVND in the germline V gene (reference sequence). The DNA of the CDR3 is TGTGCCAGTAGTAGGCAGGGGATTAATCAGCCCCAGCATTTT. Amino acids: CASSRQGINQPQHF.

The chain carries TRBV28 and TRBJ2-2; D possibly corresponds to TRBD1 (6 bases). Germline loops: CDR1 MDHEN, CDR2 SYDVKM. Trimming removed 6 bases at V and 14 bases at J, with 16 bases between. The CDR3 has 12 amino acids. The CDR3 is CASRLTQGALFF. DNA for the CDR3: TGTGCCAGCAGGCTGACACAGGGCGCCCTGTTTTTT.

This rearrangement joins TRBV18 to TRBJ2-1, with D tentatively TRBD1 (5 bases). Deletions cut 3 bases from V and 6 bases from J, with 9 bases between. This CDR3 is built from 13 residues. Germline CDR1 KGHSH, CDR2 LQKENI. CDR3 in DNA: TGTGCCAGCTCACCCCTAACAGGCAATGAGCAGTTCTTC. Residues: CASSPLTGNEQFF.

V usage is TRBV5-4 and J usage is TRBJ2-5, with TRBD2 identical over 8 bases. CDR3 length: 14 amino acids. Germline V lookup: CDR1 SGHNT, CDR2 YYREEE (reference sequence). The J segment lost 5 bases and the V segment lost 0 bases, leaving 3 bases of the junction unmatched. CDR3 loop: CASSLAGGPETQYF. The CDR3, as DNA: TGTGCCAGCAGCTTGGCGGGGGGGCCGGAGACCCAGTACTTC.